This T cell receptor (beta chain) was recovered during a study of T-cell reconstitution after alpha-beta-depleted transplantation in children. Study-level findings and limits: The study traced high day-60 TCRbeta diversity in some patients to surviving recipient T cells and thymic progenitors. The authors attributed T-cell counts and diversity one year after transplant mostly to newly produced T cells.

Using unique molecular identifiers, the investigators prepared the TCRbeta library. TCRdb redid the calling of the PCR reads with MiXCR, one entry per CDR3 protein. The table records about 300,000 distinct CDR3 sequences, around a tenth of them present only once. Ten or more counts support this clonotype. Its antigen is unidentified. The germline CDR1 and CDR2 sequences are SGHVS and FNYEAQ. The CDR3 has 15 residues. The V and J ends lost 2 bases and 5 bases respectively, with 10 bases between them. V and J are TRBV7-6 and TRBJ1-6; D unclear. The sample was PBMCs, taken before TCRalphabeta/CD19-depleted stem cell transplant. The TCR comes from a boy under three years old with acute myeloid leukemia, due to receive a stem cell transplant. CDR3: CASSLNTLDNSPLHF. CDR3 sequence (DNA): TGTGCCAGCAGCTTAAATACTTTGGATAATTCACCCCTCCACTTT.